Listed below are T cell receptor beta chains from one sample, sequenced in a study of OX40 agonist ivuxolimab in advanced cancers. This table comes from immunoSEQ multiplex PCR, and its TCRdb copy is limited to in-frame clones, with some not included. The data contain fewer than 65,000 clones, 80% to 90% of them seen just once; the ten biggest clones take up roughly 5%. This material consisted of CD4+ or CD8+ T cells sorted from blood, taken in a trial of the OX40 agonist ivuxolimab. Receptors were obtained from an adult with an advanced solid tumor such as melanoma, head and neck, liver or kidney cancer. CDR3s include the opening cysteine and the closing phenylalanine or tryptophan. The order of the fields is D gene, J gene, clone size, V gene, CDR3 DNA, CDR3 protein. A D gene is named only where the DNA matches it firmly. A clone size is listed for some rows: how often the clone was seen (once, few, many), or a class if it is expanded.

D: TRBD2
J: TRBJ2-1
size: .
V: TRBV11-2
DNA: TGTGCCAGCAGCCAGAGCGGGAGCTCCTACAATGAGCAGTTCTTC
CDR3: CASSQSGSSYNEQFF

D: .
J: TRBJ2-2
size: .
V: TRBV27
DNA: TGTGCCAGCAGTTTATCGAATTTCTGGGGCCGAACCGGGGAGCTGTTTTTT
CDR3: CASSLSNFWGRTGELFF

D: .
J: TRBJ2-7
size: .
V: TRBV27
DNA: TGTGCCAGCAGTCTCTCGCGCGGGGACCTCTACGAGCAGTACTTC
CDR3: CASSLSRGDLYEQYF

D: TRBD2
J: TRBJ2-5
size: .
V: TRBV13
DNA: TGTGCCAGCAGCTTAGGGCCCCTAGCGGGATACTCAAAAGAGACCCAGTACTTC
CDR3: CASSLGPLAGYSKETQYF

D: TRBD1
J: TRBJ2-3
size: .
V: TRBV5-6
DNA: TGTGCCAGCAGCCCTGCCCGGACAGGGTTCAGTGATACGCAGTATTTT
CDR3: CASSPARTGFSDTQYF

D: .
J: TRBJ2-7
size: .
V: TRBV9
DNA: TGTGCCAGCAGCGTAGGGGGACGTAGCTCCTACGAGCAGTACTTC
CDR3: CASSVGGRSSYEQYF

D: TRBD1
J: TRBJ1-2
size: .
V: TRBV2
DNA: TGTGCCAGCACTTACAGGGGGTTTAACTATGGCTACACCTTC
CDR3: CASTYRGFNYGYTF

D: .
J: TRBJ1-6
size: .
V: TRBV2
DNA: TGTGCCAGCAGTGAATCTCAAAATTCACCCCTCCACTTT
CDR3: CASSESQNSPLHF

D: .
J: TRBJ1-5
size: .
V: TRBV28
DNA: TGTGCCAGCAGCCCGGACTTGACAGGCCAGAAACCCCAGCATTTT
CDR3: CASSPDLTGQKPQHF

D: .
J: TRBJ1-5
size: .
V: TRBV4-3
DNA: TGCGCCAGCAGCCAAGATAAGGCCGGGACCTATAGCAATCAGCCCCAGCATTTT
CDR3: CASSQDKAGTYSNQPQHF

D: TRBD1
J: TRBJ1-5
size: .
V: TRBV7-9
DNA: TGTGCCAGCAGCTCGGGACAGGGGGTATACAATCAGCCCCAGCATTTT
CDR3: CASSSGQGVYNQPQHF

D: .
J: TRBJ1-5
size: once
V: TRBV28
DNA: TGTGCCAGCGTCGGCAACATGAGGGGTCAGCCCCAGCATTTT
CDR3: CASVGNMRGQPQHF

D: .
J: TRBJ2-6
size: .
V: TRBV5-6
DNA: TGTGCCAGCAGCTTGGTGGGGAATGGTAATACTGGGGCCAACGTCCTGACTTTC
CDR3: CASSLVGNGNTGANVLTF

D: TRBD2
J: TRBJ2-5
size: .
V: TRBV5-1
DNA: TGCGCCAGCAGCTTGGGGGGACTAGCGGGAGCCGGCGTAGAGACCCAGTACTTC
CDR3: CASSLGGLAGAGVETQYF

D: .
J: TRBJ1-1
size: once
V: TRBV28
DNA: TGTGCCAGCAGTGTACCCGGTGGAGGGAAATATGAAGCTTTCTTT
CDR3: CASSVPGGGKYEAFF

D: .
J: TRBJ1-2
size: .
V: TRBV7-9
DNA: TGTGCCAGCAGCTTCTACAGACCGGGACGTTCTAACTATGGCTACACCTTC
CDR3: CASSFYRPGRSNYGYTF

D: .
J: TRBJ1-2
size: .
V: TRBV7-3
DNA: TGTGCCAGCAGCCTCGGCCAGTACTATGGCTACACCTTC
CDR3: CASSLGQYYGYTF

D: TRBD1
J: TRBJ1-5
size: .
V: TRBV4-1
DNA: TGCGCCAGCAGCCAAGGGTTGCAGGGACAGAGCAATCAGCCCCAGCATTTT
CDR3: CASSQGLQGQSNQPQHF

D: TRBD2
J: TRBJ2-1
size: .
V: TRBV7-2
DNA: TGTGCCAGCAGCCCAACCGGGACTAGCCTTTACAATGAGCAGTTCTTC
CDR3: CASSPTGTSLYNEQFF

D: .
J: TRBJ2-2
size: .
V: TRBV6-4
DNA: TGTGCCAGCAGCTTCCAGGGCTCCTTCAACACCGGGGAGCTGTTTTTT
CDR3: CASSFQGSFNTGELFF

D: .
J: TRBJ2-5
size: .
V: TRBV5-8
DNA: TGTGCCAGCACCAAAATGGACGTTTCCAGGACCCAGTACTTC
CDR3: CASTKMDVSRTQYF

D: TRBD1
J: TRBJ1-5
size: .
V: TRBV5-5
DNA: TGTGCCAGCAGTGCTGGGACAGGGAGGAATCAGCCCCAGCATTTT
CDR3: CASSAGTGRNQPQHF

D: .
J: TRBJ2-1
size: .
V: TRBV18
DNA: TGTGCCAGCTCACCGAACGAGCTAGCGCTGAACAATGAGCAGTTCTTC
CDR3: CASSPNELALNNEQFF